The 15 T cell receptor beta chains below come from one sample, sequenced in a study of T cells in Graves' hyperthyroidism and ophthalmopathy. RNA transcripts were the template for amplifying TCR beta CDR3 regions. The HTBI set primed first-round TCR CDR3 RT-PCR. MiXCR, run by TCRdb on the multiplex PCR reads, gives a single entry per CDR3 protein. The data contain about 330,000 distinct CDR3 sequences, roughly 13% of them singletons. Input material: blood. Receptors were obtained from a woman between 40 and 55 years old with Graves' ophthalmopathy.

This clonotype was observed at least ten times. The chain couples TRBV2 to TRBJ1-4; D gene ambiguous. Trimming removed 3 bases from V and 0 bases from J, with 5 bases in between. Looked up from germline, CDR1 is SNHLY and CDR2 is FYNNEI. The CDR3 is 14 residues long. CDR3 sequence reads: CASSERATNEKLFF. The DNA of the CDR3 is TGTGCCAGCAGTGAGAGGGCAACTAATGAAAAACTGTTTTTT.

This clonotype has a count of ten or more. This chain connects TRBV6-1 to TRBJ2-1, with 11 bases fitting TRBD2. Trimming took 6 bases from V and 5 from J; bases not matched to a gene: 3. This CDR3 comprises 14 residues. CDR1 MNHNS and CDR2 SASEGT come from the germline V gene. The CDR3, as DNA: TGTGCCAGCAGAAATAGCGGGAGGGACAATGAGCAGTTCTTC. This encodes CASRNSGRDNEQFF.

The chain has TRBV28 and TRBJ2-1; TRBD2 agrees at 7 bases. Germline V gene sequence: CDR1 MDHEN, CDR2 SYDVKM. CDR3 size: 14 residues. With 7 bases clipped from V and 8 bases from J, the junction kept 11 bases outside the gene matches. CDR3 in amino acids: CASIRGGSTYEQFF. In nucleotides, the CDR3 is TGTGCCAGCATTCGGGGCGGGAGTACATATGAGCAGTTCTTC.

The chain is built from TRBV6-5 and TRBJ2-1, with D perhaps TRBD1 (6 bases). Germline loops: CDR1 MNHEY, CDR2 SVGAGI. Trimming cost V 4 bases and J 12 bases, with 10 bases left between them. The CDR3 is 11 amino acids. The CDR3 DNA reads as TGTGCCAGCAGTTGGCAGGGGTGGCAGTTCTTC. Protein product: CASSWQGWQFF.

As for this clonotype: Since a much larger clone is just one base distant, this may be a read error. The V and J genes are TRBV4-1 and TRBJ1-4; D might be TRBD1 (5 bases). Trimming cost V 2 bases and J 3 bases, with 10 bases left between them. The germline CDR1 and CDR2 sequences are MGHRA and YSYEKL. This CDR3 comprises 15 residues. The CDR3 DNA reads TGCGCCAGCAGCCAACTATGGGGGTCTAATGAAAAACTGTTTTTT. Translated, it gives CASSQLWGSNEKLFF.

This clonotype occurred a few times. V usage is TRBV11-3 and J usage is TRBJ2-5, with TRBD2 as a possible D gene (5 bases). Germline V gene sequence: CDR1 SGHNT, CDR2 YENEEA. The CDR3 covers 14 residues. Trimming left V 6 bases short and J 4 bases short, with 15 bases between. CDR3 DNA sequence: TGTGCCAGCAGACAAGAGGCGGGCTTAGAGACCCAGTACTTC. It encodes CASRQEAGLETQYF.

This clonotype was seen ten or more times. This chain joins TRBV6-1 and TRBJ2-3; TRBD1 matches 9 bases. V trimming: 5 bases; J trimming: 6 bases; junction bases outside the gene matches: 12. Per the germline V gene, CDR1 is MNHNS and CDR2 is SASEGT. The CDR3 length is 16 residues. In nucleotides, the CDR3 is TGTGCCAGCAGTCACCGGGACAGGGAGTCGGAGGATACGCAGTATTTT. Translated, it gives CASSHRDRESEDTQYF.

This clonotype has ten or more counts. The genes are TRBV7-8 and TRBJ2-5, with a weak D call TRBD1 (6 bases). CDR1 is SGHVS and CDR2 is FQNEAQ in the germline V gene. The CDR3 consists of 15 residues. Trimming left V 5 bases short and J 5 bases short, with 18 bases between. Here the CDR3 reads CASSPAEGVGETQYF. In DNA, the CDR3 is TGTGCCAGCAGCCCCGCCGAGGGGGTAGGGGAGACCCAGTACTTC.

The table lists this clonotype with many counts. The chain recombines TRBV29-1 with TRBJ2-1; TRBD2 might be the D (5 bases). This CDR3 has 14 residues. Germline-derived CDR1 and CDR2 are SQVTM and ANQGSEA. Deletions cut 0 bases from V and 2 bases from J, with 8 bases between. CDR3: CSVEEVGAYNEQFF. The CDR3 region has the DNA TGCAGCGTTGAAGAGGTCGGGGCCTACAATGAGCAGTTCTTC.

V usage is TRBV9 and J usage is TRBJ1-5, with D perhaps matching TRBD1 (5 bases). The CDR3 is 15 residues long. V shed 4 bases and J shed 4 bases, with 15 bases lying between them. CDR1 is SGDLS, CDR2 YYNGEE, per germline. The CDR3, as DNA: TGTGCCAGCAGCCCCTCTCCTGGGACTAATCAGCCCCAGCATTTT. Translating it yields CASSPSPGTNQPQHF.

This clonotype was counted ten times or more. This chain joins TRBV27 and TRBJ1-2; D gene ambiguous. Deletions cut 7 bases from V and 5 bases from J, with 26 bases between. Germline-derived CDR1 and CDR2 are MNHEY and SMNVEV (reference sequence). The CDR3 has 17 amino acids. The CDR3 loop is CASTIYGSGPRWYGYTF. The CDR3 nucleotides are TGTGCCAGCACTATTTATGGGTCAGGACCTCGCTGGTATGGCTACACCTTC.

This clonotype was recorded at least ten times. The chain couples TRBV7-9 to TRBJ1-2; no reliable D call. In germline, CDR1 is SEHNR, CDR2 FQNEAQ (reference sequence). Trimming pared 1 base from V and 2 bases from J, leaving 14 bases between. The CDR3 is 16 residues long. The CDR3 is CASSLEPGRVNYGYTF. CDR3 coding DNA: TGTGCCAGCAGCTTAGAGCCAGGAAGGGTAAACTATGGCTACACCTTC.

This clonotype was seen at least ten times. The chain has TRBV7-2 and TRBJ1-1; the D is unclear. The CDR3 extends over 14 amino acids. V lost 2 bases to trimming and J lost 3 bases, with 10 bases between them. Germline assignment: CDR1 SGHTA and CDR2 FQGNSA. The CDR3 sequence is CASSLPQAYTEAFF. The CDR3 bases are TGTGCCAGCAGCTTACCCCAGGCCTACACTGAAGCTTTCTTT.

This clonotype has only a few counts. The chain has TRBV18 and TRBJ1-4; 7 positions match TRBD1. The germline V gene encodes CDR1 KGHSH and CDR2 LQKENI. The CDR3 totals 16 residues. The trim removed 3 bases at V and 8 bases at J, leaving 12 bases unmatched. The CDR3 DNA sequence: TGTGCCAGCTCACCCGGGACAGTCCCTAAGGGGGAAAAACTGTTTTTT. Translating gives CASSPGTVPKGEKLFF.

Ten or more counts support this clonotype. CDR3 sequence: CSASDGVTDTQYF. CDR3 nucleotide sequence: TGCAGTGCTTCCGATGGGGTCACAGATACGCAGTATTTT. The rearrangement links TRBV20-1 to TRBJ2-3; D is unresolved. The germline CDR1 and CDR2 sequences are DFQATT and SNEGSKA (reference sequence). The CDR3 spans 13 residues. V was clipped by 5 bases and J by 2 bases, with 11 bases between them.